One sample yielded the 30 T cell receptor beta chains listed below, sequenced in a study of CD4 T cells in relation to SARS-CoV-2 and coronaviruses. TCRdb's copy holds only in-frame clones and misses some; the assay was immunoSEQ multiplex PCR. This table holds tens of thousands of clones, 92% found once. Sequencing used naive CD4+ T cells from PBMCs. This sample's subset: naive CD4+ T cells isolated by negative enrichment. These TCRs come from an adult with COVID-19.

The chain links TRBV6-5 to TRBJ1-1, with unresolved D. Trimming stripped 10 bases from V and 3 bases from J, with 12 bases between. The CDR3 has 12 residues. Germline V gene lookup returns CDR1 MNHEY and CDR2 SVGAGI. The CDR3 DNA reads as TGTGCCACCGCGTACCCCGACACTGAAGCTTTCTTT. Translation: CATAYPDTEAFF.

The V gene is TRBV6-2 or TRBV6-3, the J gene TRBJ2-1; D is undetermined. Trimming shortened V by 2 bases and J by 9 bases, and 11 bases separated the two germline ends. CDR1 is MNHEY and CDR2 is SVGEGT in the germline V gene. The CDR3 consists of 13 residues. This CDR3 reads CASSYQGLAEQFF. In DNA, the CDR3 is TGTGCCAGCAGTTACCAAGGGTTGGCTGAGCAGTTCTTC.

The chain joins TRBV7-9 to TRBJ2-1, with D perhaps matching TRBD1 or TRBD2 (5 bases each). Trimming took off 3 bases at V and 0 bases at J, with 9 bases between the two ends. CDR1 SEHNR and CDR2 FQNEAQ come from the germline V gene (reference sequence). This CDR3 region has 15 residues. The CDR3 coding sequence is TGTGCCAGCAGCTTTGCAGGGAGCTCCTACAATGAGCAGTTCTTC. Translation: CASSFAGSSYNEQFF.

This chain connects TRBV11-1 to TRBJ2-6; 9 bases are a match to TRBD1. The CDR3 totals 16 residues. The germline V gene encodes CDR1 SGHAT and CDR2 FQDESV (reference sequence). V was clipped by 7 bases and J by 3 bases; unmatched bases: 7. The chain's CDR3 is CASNGQGRVGANVLTF. The CDR3 DNA follows: TGTGCCAGCAACGGACAGGGGAGAGTTGGGGCCAACGTCCTGACTTTC.

This chain joins TRBV7-9 and TRBJ1-6; 8 bases are shared with TRBD1. Germline V lookup: CDR1 SEHNR, CDR2 FQNEAQ (reference sequence). V lost 5 bases and J lost 5; bases outside the gene matches: 8. This CDR3 is 16 amino acids long. This CDR3 is CASSASGTGDNSPLHF. The CDR3 DNA follows: TGTGCCAGCAGCGCCTCCGGGACAGGCGATAATTCACCCCTCCACTTT.

This chain links TRBV5-4 with TRBJ2-3; 9 bases map to TRBD1. The J segment lost 2 bases and the V segment lost 5 bases, leaving 9 bases of the junction unmatched. CDR1 is SGHNT, CDR2 YYREEE, per germline (reference sequence). This CDR3 is built from 16 residues. In nucleotides, the CDR3 is TGTGCCAGCAGGGCCGTTACAGGGGGCCTCACAGATACGCAGTATTTT. This translates into CASRAVTGGLTDTQYF. The variable domain in full, completed from reference TRBV5-4 and TRBJ2-3, reads ETGVTQSPTHLIKTRGQQVTLRCSSQSGHNTVSWYQQALGQGPQFIFQYYREEENGRGNFPPRFSGLQFPNYSSELNVNALELDDSALYLCASRAVTGGLTDTQYFGPGTRLTVL.

This chain uses TRBV10-3 with TRBJ2-3; TRBD2 matches 10 bases. The V and J ends lost 0 bases and 4 bases, in that order; junction bases with no gene match: 10. The CDR3 totals 18 residues. Germline V CDR1 and CDR2: ENHRY, SYGVKD. CDR3 residues: CAISESISGLAVSDTQYF. The CDR3 nucleotides read TGTGCCATCAGTGAGTCGATATCTGGACTAGCGGTGTCAGATACGCAGTATTTT.

The sample holds one count of this clone. The genes are TRBV10-3 and TRBJ1-1, with D possibly TRBD1 on 5 matching bases. The CDR3 extends over 13 amino acids. Germline V gene lookup returns CDR1 ENHRY and CDR2 SYGVKD. The ends were cut back, 6 bases at V and 0 bases at J, with 8 bases in the middle. The CDR3 region is CAISLTVNTEAFF. The CDR3 region has the DNA TGTGCCATCAGCTTGACAGTGAACACTGAAGCTTTCTTT.

The chain is built from TRBV18 and TRBJ2-7; TRBD2 agrees at 11 bases. The germline V gene has CDR1 KGHSH and CDR2 LQKENI. Losses at the gene ends were 5 bases for V and 5 bases for J; bases not matched to a gene: 5. The length of the CDR3 is 14 residues. The CDR3 nucleotides are TGTGCCAGCTCAACTAGCGGGAGTAAGGACGAGCAGTACTTC. Its protein product is CASSTSGSKDEQYF.

This rearrangement joins TRBV5-4 to TRBJ2-5, with 7 bases fitting TRBD1. The trim removed 1 base at V and 0 bases at J, leaving 6 bases unmatched. Germline V CDR1 and CDR2: SGHNT, YYREEE (reference sequence). CDR3 length: 16 amino acids. CDR3 sequence: CASSLLDTGDQETQYF. The CDR3 nucleotides read TGTGCCAGCAGCTTGCTCGATACAGGGGACCAAGAGACCCAGTACTTC.

This chain links TRBV5-1 with TRBJ1-3; D may be TRBD1 (5 bases). CDR3 length: 16 residues. Per germline, CDR1 SGHRS and CDR2 YFSETQ. V lost 4 bases and J 3 bases, leaving 17 bases between the germline ends. The CDR3 DNA follows: TGCGCCAGCAGCCTCGGTGGGGGTCTAGGTGGAAACACCATATATTTT. It translates to CASSLGGGLGGNTIYF.

The chain carries TRBV6-5 and TRBJ2-2, with TRBD2 as a possible D gene (5 bases). Trimming pared 8 bases from V and 6 bases from J, leaving 13 bases between. The CDR3 has 13 residues. The germline CDR1 and CDR2 sequences are MNHEY and SVGAGI. The CDR3 loop is CASHIGIAGELFF. CDR3 DNA: TGTGCCAGCCACATCGGGATAGCCGGGGAGCTGTTTTTT.

The chain uses TRBV12-3 or TRBV12-4 and TRBJ2-1; 9 bases agree with TRBD1. This CDR3 has 13 residues. Unmatched junction bases numbered 7, after V lost 10 bases and J lost 6 bases. CDR3 DNA sequence: TGTGCCACCGGGACAGGGAATCGCAATGAGCAGTTCTTC. Translated, it gives CATGTGNRNEQFF.

The chain is built from TRBV28 and TRBJ2-2, with 7 bases that match TRBD2. The CDR3 covers 14 residues. The germline gives CDR1 MDHEN, CDR2 SYDVKM. The junction had 9 bases not matched to a gene; V was cut back by 7 bases and J by 7 bases. The CDR3 loop is CASILGLDGGELFF. The CDR3 region has the DNA TGTGCCAGCATACTAGGACTAGACGGCGGGGAGCTGTTTTTT.

The CDR3 sequence is CASSLEAQANEKLFF. The CDR3 DNA sequence: TGCGCCAGCAGCTTGGAGGCCCAAGCGAATGAAAAACTGTTTTTT. The V call is TRBV5-1, the J call TRBJ1-4; D is undetermined. With 0 bases removed from V and 5 bases from J, the gap between germline ends came to 11 bases. Germline V lookup: CDR1 SGHRS, CDR2 YFSETQ. This CDR3 has 15 residues.

V is TRBV19 and J is TRBJ2-7, with a tentative D call TRBD2 (6 bases). V gave up 4 bases and J gave up 6 bases, with 22 bases separating them. Germline loops: CDR1 LNHDA, CDR2 SQIVND (reference sequence). The CDR3 length is 16 residues. The CDR3 DNA reads TGTGCCAGTAGTAGATGGGGGGATCCGACCCTCGGCGAGCAGTACTTC. It translates to CASSRWGDPTLGEQYF. Looking up the rest from reference TRBV19 and TRBJ2-7 gives the full variable domain: DGGITQSPKYLFRKEGQNVTLSCEQNLNHDAMYWYRQDPGQGLRLIYYSQIVNDFQKGDIAEGYSVSREKKESFPLTVTSAQKNPTAFYLCASSRWGDPTLGEQYFGPGTRLTVT.

The CDR3: CASSEQPGLGTEQYF. CDR3 sequence (DNA): TGTGCCAGTAGTGAGCAACCGGGACTAGGGACCGAGCAGTACTTC. V usage is TRBV19 and J usage is TRBJ2-7; the match to TRBD2 covers 8 bases. This CDR3 contains 15 residues. Germline assignment: CDR1 LNHDA and CDR2 SQIVND (reference sequence). Trimming took 5 bases from V and 6 from J; bases not matched to a gene: 12.

The rearrangement links TRBV21-1 to TRBJ2-5; TRBD1, the table's D call, was not compared with the DNA. TRBV21-1 has pseudogene status. The CDR3 is 17 amino acids. CDR3 DNA sequence: TGTGCCAGCAGCAAAGAATTTACGGGACAGGGGAAAGAGACCCAGTACTTC. The encoded protein is CASSKEFTGQGKETQYF.

The chain links TRBV6-5 to TRBJ1-5; D not resolved. Trimming took off 2 bases at V and 4 bases at J, with 15 bases between the two ends. This CDR3 spans 16 amino acids. Germline V gene sequence: CDR1 MNHEY, CDR2 SVGAGI. The CDR3 DNA reads as TGTGCCAGCAGTTACCGGGCGGGAGCCTTAAATCAGCCCCAGCATTTT. It translates to CASSYRAGALNQPQHF.

V gene TRBV7-2 combines with J gene TRBJ2-3; 13 bases are shared with TRBD2. The CDR3 runs to 17 residues. J was trimmed by 8 bases and V by 5 bases; bases with no gene match: 13. Germline V gene sequence: CDR1 SGHTA, CDR2 FQGNSA. The CDR3 here is CASSQRTSGRRFGTQYF. The CDR3 DNA reads as TGTGCCAGCAGCCAAAGGACTAGCGGGAGACGTTTTGGTACGCAGTATTTT.

The chain couples TRBV28 to TRBJ1-5, with unresolved D. Germline values: CDR1 MDHEN, CDR2 SYDVKM. The CDR3 runs to 16 residues. V was trimmed by 3 bases and J by 6 bases, leaving 18 bases between them. CDR3 loop: CASSFAVGHYGQPQHF. DNA of the CDR3: TGTGCCAGCAGTTTCGCCGTTGGGCATTACGGTCAGCCCCAGCATTTT.

The CDR3 DNA reads as TGTGCCAGCAGTCCTCGCAGATACGAGCAGTACTTC. Translated, it gives CASSPRRYEQYF. The chain uses TRBV6-5 and TRBJ2-7; D ambiguous. Germline CDR1 and CDR2: MNHEY and SVGAGI. Trimming took 5 bases from V and 4 from J, leaving 9 bases between them. The CDR3 runs 12 residues.

This chain joins TRBV15 and TRBJ2-7; the D call may be TRBD1 or TRBD2 (5 bases each). The germline V gene encodes CDR1 LNHNV and CDR2 YYDKDF (reference sequence). The V gene lost 4 bases and the J gene lost 7 bases, with 11 bases spanning the gap. CDR3 size: 12 residues. CDR3 bases: TGTGCCACCAGCACCCGGGACGCTGAGCAGTACTTC. The encoded protein is CATSTRDAEQYF.

The chain links TRBV23-1 to TRBJ2-2, with 10 bases identical to TRBD1. TRBV23-1 is reported as an ORF; its role is uncertain. The CDR3 totals 19 residues. V lost 10 bases and J lost 2; bases outside the gene matches: 19. CDR3 coding DNA: TGCGCCATCCCCACAAATCAGGGGGGGGACAGGGGCAACACCGGGGAGCTGTTTTTT. Translated: CAIPTNQGGDRGNTGELFF.

The J gene is TRBJ2-1, the V gene TRBV5-1; 13 bases fit TRBD2. V was pared by 3 bases and J by 6 bases, with 0 bases of the junction left unmatched. Germline-derived CDR1 and CDR2 are SGHRS and YFSETQ. The CDR3 contains 14 residues. This chain's CDR3 is CASSWTSGSNEQFF. The DNA for the CDR3 is TGCGCCAGCAGCTGGACTAGCGGGAGCAATGAGCAGTTCTTC. The whole variable domain, filled in from reference TRBV5-1 and TRBJ2-1, reads KAGVTQTPRYLIKTRGQQVTLSCSPISGHRSVSWYQQTPGQGLQFLFEYFSETQRNKGNFPGRFSGRQFSNSRSEMNVSTLELGDSALYLCASSWTSGSNEQFFGPGTRLTVL.

V and J are TRBV28 and TRBJ1-1, with D unclear. Germline V gene lookup returns CDR1 MDHEN and CDR2 SYDVKM. This CDR3 contains 13 residues. V lost 6 bases and J 11 bases, leaving 19 bases between the germline ends. The CDR3 nucleotides read TGTGCCAGCAGACTCAAACCTGCCCTTGGGGCTTTCTTT. Its protein is CASRLKPALGAFF.

This clone was counted between two and nine times. The chain joins TRBV14 to TRBJ1-2; D not resolved. Germline V gene data show CDR1 as SGHDN and CDR2 as FVKESK. This CDR3 spans 15 amino acids. V was shortened by 0 bases and J by 2 bases, with 10 bases between the two germline ends. The CDR3 coding sequence is TGTGCCAGCAGCCAAGATTGGGTCGGAAACTATGGCTACACCTTC. Its protein product is CASSQDWVGNYGYTF.

The V call is TRBV7-3, the J call TRBJ2-1; 9 positions agree with TRBD2. After removal of 4 bases from V and 7 bases from J, the junction contained 14 bases not matched to a gene. Germline lookup yields CDR1 SGHTA and CDR2 FQGTGA. CDR3 size: 17 residues. As DNA, the CDR3 is TGTGCCAGCAGCTCCCTCGGGGGGGCGGGAGGGATTAATGAGCAGTTCTTC. Its translation: CASSSLGGAGGINEQFF.

This clone was found once. V usage is TRBV2 and J usage is TRBJ2-2, with D tentatively TRBD2 (6 bases). The CDR3 has 15 residues. Germline-derived CDR1 and CDR2 are SNHLY and FYNNEI. With 6 bases removed from V and 1 base from J, the gap between germline ends came to 12 bases. DNA of the CDR3: TGTGCCAGCAGGGAGGACGGGGGGAACACCGGGGAGCTGTTTTTT. This codes for CASREDGGNTGELFF.

J is TRBJ2-3 and V is TRBV14; 7 positions match TRBD1. The germline V gene has CDR1 SGHDN and CDR2 FVKESK. V shed 4 bases, J shed 0 bases, and the junction held 10 bases outside the gene matches. CDR3 size: 17 residues. The CDR3 sequence is CASSRGQARLSTDTQYF. The CDR3 DNA follows: TGTGCCAGCAGCCGAGGACAGGCGCGATTAAGCACAGATACGCAGTATTTT.